These 17 T cell receptor beta chains share one sample of origin, sequenced in a study of shared clonotypes between healthy human individuals (dated by TCRdb to about 2020). Libraries came from the immunoSEQ multiplex PCR assay. Sourced from immuneACCESS, this table was stored by TCRdb with only in-frame sequences that have V and J called. A share of the clones is absent; for the studies checked, an unresolved V gene accounts for under half, and the remainder has no known explanation. The sample table records around 2,000,000 clones; about 95% of these occur just once. The biggest ten clones account for roughly 1.2% of the sample. CD8 naive samples were obtained by positive selection for CCR7 among CD45RO-negative cells, yielding a CD45RA+CCR7+ population from which TemRA cells were excluded. Sequencing was performed on naive CD8+ T cells sorted from blood. The sample's cell subset or site label is to be understood as: CD45RA+CCR7+. These receptors were collected from a man aged 18 to 30 in good health.

The V gene is TRBV28, the J gene TRBJ1-2; D gene ambiguous. The germline CDR1 and CDR2 sequences are MDHEN and SYDVKM. This CDR3 region has 15 residues. V lost 1 base, J lost 0 bases, and 9 bases lay in between. The CDR3 here is CASSLYTATNYGYTF. For the CDR3, the DNA is TGTGCCAGCAGTTTATACACAGCTACTAACTATGGCTACACCTTC.

The chain employs TRBV7-2 and TRBJ1-2; unclear D gene. The CDR3 is 15 amino acids. Germline V lookup: CDR1 SGHTA, CDR2 FQGNSA. The germline V and J ends were trimmed by 5 bases and 4 bases, with 17 bases remaining between them. The CDR3 spells CASSHPSRASYGYTF. DNA for the CDR3: TGTGCCAGCAGCCACCCGTCACGGGCCTCCTATGGCTACACCTTC.

The V and J genes are TRBV6-5 and TRBJ1-2; TRBD1 aligns across 8 bases. The trim removed 1 base at V and 6 bases at J, leaving 4 bases unmatched. Per germline, CDR1 MNHEY and CDR2 SVGAGI. This CDR3 has 14 amino acids. CDR3 sequence (DNA): TGTGCCAGCAGTTACTTTCCGGACAGGGATGGCTACACCTTC. Translating it yields CASSYFPDRDGYTF.

The rearrangement uses TRBV4-3 and TRBJ2-7; TRBD1 matches at 9 bases. Unmatched junction bases numbered 8, after V lost 3 bases and J lost 5 bases. This CDR3 contains 15 residues. Germline-derived CDR1 and CDR2 are LGHNA and YSLEER. This CDR3 is CASSQGMGTGNEQYF. CDR3 coding DNA: TGCGCCAGCAGCCAGGGGATGGGGACAGGGAACGAGCAGTACTTC.

The chain employs TRBV16 and TRBJ2-1; D remains unclear. The V gene lost 0 bases and the J gene lost 10 bases, with 13 bases spanning the gap. This CDR3 contains 14 residues. Per germline, CDR1 KGHSY and CDR2 FQNENV. The CDR3 DNA follows: TGTGCCAGCAGCCAATCAAAAGGGTTTGTGGAGCAGTTCTTC. This translates into CASSQSKGFVEQFF.

V gene TRBV7-8 combines with J gene TRBJ2-2; TRBD2 agrees at 11 bases. V shed 1 base, J shed 4 bases, and the junction held 8 bases outside the gene matches. The germline CDR1 and CDR2 sequences are SGHVS and FQNEAQ. The CDR3 runs 18 residues. CDR3 sequence: CASSLELAGVEGTGELFF. CDR3 bases: TGTGCCAGCAGCTTAGAACTAGCGGGAGTTGAGGGCACCGGGGAGCTGTTTTTT. Combining the CDR3 with reference TRBV7-8 and TRBJ2-2 gives the whole variable domain GAGVSQSPRYKVAKRGQDVALRCDPISGHVSLFWYQQALGQGPEFLTYFQNEAQLDKSGLPSDRFFAERPEGSVSTLKIQRTQQEDSAVYLCASSLELAGVEGTGELFFGEGSRLTVL.

V is TRBV7-2 and J is TRBJ2-5; 7 nucleotides line up with TRBD2. This CDR3 is built from 14 residues. V lost 10 bases and J lost 4; bases outside the gene matches: 12. Germline lookup yields CDR1 SGHTA and CDR2 FQGNSA. The CDR3 bases are TGTGCCACGGAACTCTTAGCGGGCCTAGAGACCCAGTACTTC. The encoded protein is CATELLAGLETQYF.

The V gene is TRBV10-3, the J gene TRBJ2-1; 11 nucleotides align to TRBD2. V was clipped by 8 bases and J by 0 bases; unmatched bases: 3. The CDR3 runs 15 residues. Germline CDR1 reads ENHRY; CDR2 reads SYGVKD. CDR3 nucleotide sequence: TGTGCCATCGGACTAGCGGGCTCCTCCTACAATGAGCAGTTCTTC. Protein: CAIGLAGSSYNEQFF.

This clone was recorded a few times. The genes are TRBV13 and TRBJ1-2, with D possibly TRBD1 on 5 matching bases. The CDR3 spans 14 residues. CDR1 PRHDT and CDR2 FYEKMQ come from the germline V gene (reference sequence). Trimming shortened V by 3 bases and J by 6 bases, and 14 bases separated the two germline ends. This CDR3 reads CASSFTSGRDGYTF. DNA for the CDR3: TGTGCCAGCAGCTTCACCTCAGGGAGGGATGGCTACACCTTC.

The rearrangement uses TRBV7-4 and TRBJ2-3; D not certain. The length of the CDR3 is 14 residues. Trimming removed 5 bases from V and 2 bases from J, with 11 bases in between. The germline gives CDR1 SGHVT, CDR2 SQSDAQ. Here the CDR3 DNA reads TGTGCCAGCAGCCCGGGTAGGGTCACAGATACGCAGTATTTT. Translating it yields CASSPGRVTDTQYF.

The CDR3 DNA reads TGTGCCAGCAGCTTATTACTCGAAGAGACCCAGTACTTC. Translating gives CASSLLLEETQYF. The chain employs TRBV7-6 and TRBJ2-5; D ambiguous. The CDR3 has 13 residues. Germline lookup yields CDR1 SGHVS and CDR2 FNYEAQ. Trimming removed 2 bases from V and 3 bases from J, with 7 bases in between.

The V call is TRBV9, the J call TRBJ2-6; possibly TRBD1 for D (6 bases). The V end was cut by 8 bases, the J end by 12 bases, with 15 bases between. Germline V lookup: CDR1 SGDLS, CDR2 YYNGEE. This CDR3 is built from 12 residues. The DNA of the CDR3 is TGTGCCAGTCAGGGGCAGCTAAGCGTCCTGACTTTC. Translating it yields CASQGQLSVLTF.

This chain uses TRBV4-3 with TRBJ1-4; tentative D call: TRBD1 (6 bases). V lost 1 base to trimming and J lost 0 bases, with 15 bases between them. This CDR3 contains 18 residues. Germline V lookup: CDR1 LGHNA, CDR2 YSLEER. The CDR3 region has the DNA TGCGCCAGCAGCCAAGGACTCCTCTCAGGGGCAACTAATGAAAAACTGTTTTTT. Translated: CASSQGLLSGATNEKLFF.

For this clone: Other nucleotide sequences in the sample specify the same CDR3. The rearrangement joins TRBV27 to TRBJ2-7; D is unresolved. The CDR3 spans 13 residues. Germline lookup yields CDR1 MNHEY and CDR2 SMNVEV (reference sequence). Trimming took off 4 bases at V and 3 bases at J, with 10 bases between the two ends. As DNA, the CDR3 is TGTGCCAGCAGTTGGGGTACTGGCTACGAGCAGTACTTC. Amino acid sequence: CASSWGTGYEQYF.

The chain combines TRBV29-1 with TRBJ1-2, with D maybe TRBD1 (6 bases). Germline V CDR1 and CDR2: SQVTM, ANQGSEA. The ends were cut back, 5 bases at V and 8 bases at J, with 12 bases in the middle. This CDR3 spans 11 amino acids. CDR3 sequence (DNA): TGCAGCGTTCCGGGACATTGGGGCTACACCTTC. Translating gives CSVPGHWGYTF.

The chain joins TRBV5-1 to TRBJ2-5; TRBD2 is a possible D gene (6 bases). The germline V and J ends were trimmed by 3 bases and 4 bases, with 16 bases remaining between them. CDR3 length equals 15 residues. The germline CDR1 and CDR2 sequences are SGHRS and YFSETQ. The CDR3 sequence is CASSYSGEVGETQYF. CDR3 nucleotides: TGCGCCAGCAGCTACTCGGGGGAGGTGGGAGAGACCCAGTACTTC.

This clone was detected only once. The rearrangement joins TRBV7-8 to TRBJ2-2; 10 bases match TRBD2. Unmatched junction bases numbered 5, after V lost 0 bases and J lost 1 base. CDR3 length: 18 residues. Per the germline V gene, CDR1 is SGHVS and CDR2 is FQNEAQ. CDR3 residues: CASSLAVAGGLNTGELFF. The CDR3 coding sequence is TGTGCCAGCAGCTTAGCGGTAGCGGGGGGACTGAACACCGGGGAGCTGTTTTTT.